The 16 T cell receptor beta chains reported below all come from one sample, sequenced in a study of CD8 T cell repertoires and HIV-1 epitope variants. Using immunoSEQ multiplex PCR, the repertoire was profiled, and TCRdb retains in-frame clones only, with some absent. The data hold about 6,300 clones, with 65% to 70% observed a single time. No antigen has been identified for these receptors. The sample taken for sequencing was cultured CD8+ T cells derived from PBMCs. Receptor source: a male donor with HIV.

The J gene is TRBJ1-2, the V gene TRBV7-2; D is unresolved. Trimming removed 1 base at V and 4 bases at J, with 13 bases between. The CDR3 is made up of 15 amino acids. The germline V gene has CDR1 SGHTA and CDR2 FQGNSA. For the CDR3, the DNA is TGTGCCAGCAGCTTAGGTGGCACCGGGCTCTATGGCTACACCTTC. Protein: CASSLGGTGLYGYTF.

This clone occurred a few times. For the CDR3, the DNA is TGTGCCAGCAGTTTCTACGCAGGGGATGGCTACACCTTC. This sequence encodes CASSFYAGDGYTF. This chain joins TRBV28 and TRBJ1-2; D may be TRBD1 (6 bases). Looked up from germline, CDR1 is MDHEN and CDR2 is SYDVKM. V was cut by 3 bases and J by 6 bases, with 11 bases left in between. The CDR3 is 13 amino acids.

The chain is built from TRBV7-9 and TRBJ1-1; TRBD1 matches 7 bases. This CDR3 spans 15 amino acids. CDR1 and CDR2 (germline): SEHNR, FQNEAQ (reference sequence). With V trimmed by 5 bases and J by 2 bases, 8 bases remained unmatched. The CDR3, as DNA: TGTGCCAGCAGCCTTATGACAGGGCAAAACACTGAAGCTTTCTTT. Translating it yields CASSLMTGQNTEAFF. The full variable domain, rest sourced from reference TRBV7-9 and TRBJ1-1, is DTGVSQNPRHKITKRGQNVTFRCDPISEHNRLYWYRQTLGQGPEFLTYFQNEAQLEKSRLLSDRFSAERPKGSFSTLEIQRTEQGDSAMYLCASSLMTGQNTEAFFGQGTRLTVV.

By frequency in the sample, this clone is medium-sized. This rearrangement joins TRBV14 to TRBJ2-1; D unclear. Germline V gives CDR1 SGHDN, CDR2 FVKESK. The germline V and J ends were trimmed by 0 bases and 2 bases, with 8 bases remaining between them. The length of the CDR3 is 15 residues. Here the CDR3 reads CASSQDRKPYNEQFF. In DNA form, the CDR3 reads TGTGCCAGCAGCCAAGATCGGAAGCCCTACAATGAGCAGTTCTTC.

The V gene is TRBV7-9, the J gene TRBJ1-5; D remains ambiguous. The CDR3 consists of 13 residues. The V end lost 1 base, the J end lost 5 bases, and 6 bases lay between the germline ends. CDR1 is SEHNR and CDR2 is FQNEAQ in the germline V gene (reference sequence). The CDR3 loop is CASSLGTDQPQHF. The CDR3 nucleotides are TGTGCCAGCAGCTTAGGTACAGATCAGCCCCAGCATTTT. The entire variable domain, with the rest obtained from reference TRBV7-9 and TRBJ1-5, is as follows: DTGVSQNPRHKITKRGQNVTFRCDPISEHNRLYWYRQTLGQGPEFLTYFQNEAQLEKSRLLSDRFSAERPKGSFSTLEIQRTEQGDSAMYLCASSLGTDQPQHFGDGTRLSIL.

The chain employs TRBV14 and TRBJ2-7; 7 bases fit TRBD2. Germline-derived CDR1 and CDR2 are SGHDN and FVKESK. The CDR3 runs to 14 residues. With V trimmed by 4 bases and J by 0 bases, 3 bases remained unmatched. CDR3 coding DNA: TGTGCCAGCAGCCTTAGCGGGTTCTCCTACGAGCAGTACTTC. Translated, it gives CASSLSGFSYEQYF. The full variable domain, with the rest looked up from reference TRBV14 and TRBJ2-7, is EAGVTQFPSHSVIEKGQTVTLRCDPISGHDNLYWYRRVMGKEIKFLLHFVKESKQDESGMPNNRFLAERTGGTYSTLKVQPAELEDSGVYFCASSLSGFSYEQYFGPGTRLTVT.

This rearrangement joins TRBV9 to TRBJ2-7, with 8 bases that match TRBD1. V dropped 0 bases and J dropped 3; count of bases not matched to a gene: 5. The CDR3 has 15 residues. Germline lookup yields CDR1 SGDLS and CDR2 YYNGEE. In DNA form, the CDR3 reads TGTGCCAGCAGCGTAGGATCTGGACAGGGCTACGAGCAGTACTTC. Residues: CASSVGSGQGYEQYF.

V is TRBV15 and J is TRBJ2-1; 9 nucleotides match TRBD2. CDR3 length: 16 amino acids. Germline lookup yields CDR1 LNHNV and CDR2 YYDKDF (reference sequence). The V and J ends lost 5 bases and 7 bases, in that order; junction bases with no gene match: 12. This CDR3 is CATSVTLAGSSNEQFF. The CDR3 DNA reads TGTGCCACCAGCGTAACTCTAGCGGGGAGTTCAAATGAGCAGTTCTTC.

This clone is a singleton in its sample. This chain uses TRBV4-1 with TRBJ2-7, with a tentative D call TRBD2 (5 bases). Germline CDR1 and CDR2: MGHRA and YSYEKL. V lost 0 bases to trimming and J lost 0 bases, with 9 bases between them. The CDR3 loop spans 15 amino acids. CDR3 nucleotide sequence: TGCGCCAGCAGCCAAGATCCGGGATCCTCCTACGAGCAGTACTTC. Translated, it gives CASSQDPGSSYEQYF.

The chain couples TRBV27 to TRBJ1-1, with no clear D. V was shortened by 1 base and J by 0 bases, with 9 bases between the two germline ends. The CDR3 loop spans 15 amino acids. Germline assignment: CDR1 MNHEY and CDR2 SMNVEV (reference sequence). CDR3 sequence reads: CASSLWGGVNTEAFF. The CDR3, as DNA: TGTGCCAGCAGTTTATGGGGTGGGGTGAACACTGAAGCTTTCTTT.

This clone was counted only a few times. The junction departs from germline at one end; a sequencing error may be responsible. This chain links TRBV11-2 with TRBJ1-1; TRBD1 might be the D (6 bases). The CDR3 has 12 amino acids. Per germline, CDR1 SGHAT and CDR2 FQNNGV. CDR3 region: CASSPDSQGVIF. The CDR3 DNA follows: TGTGCCAGCAGCCCGGACAGCCAGGGAGTGATCTTT.

As DNA, the CDR3 is TGTGCCAGCAGCCACACCCGGACGGTTGGCGAGACCCAGTACTTC. It yields the protein CASSHTRTVGETQYF. J is TRBJ2-5 and V is TRBV27, with D unclear. The CDR3 runs 15 residues. Germline values: CDR1 MNHEY, CDR2 SMNVEV (reference sequence). The V and J ends lost 6 bases and 5 bases respectively, with 19 bases between them.

The V gene is TRBV14, the J gene TRBJ2-7, with D possibly TRBD2 on 6 matching bases. The V gene lost 6 bases and the J gene lost 7 bases, with 19 bases spanning the gap. Germline V gene lookup returns CDR1 SGHDN and CDR2 FVKESK. This CDR3 has 14 residues. The CDR3 DNA reads as TGTGCCAGCAGTCCTACTAGCTCCCACCGGGAGCAGTACTTC. Translating it yields CASSPTSSHREQYF.

This clone has only a few counts. The chain recombines TRBV7-9 with TRBJ2-5; the D is unclear. The CDR3 has 10 residues. Deletions cut 1 base from V and 6 bases from J, with 0 bases between. The germline V gene has CDR1 SEHNR and CDR2 FQNEAQ (reference sequence). Written as DNA, the CDR3 is TGTGCCAGCAGCTTAGAGACCCAGTACTTC. It yields the protein CASSLETQYF.

J is TRBJ2-3 and V is TRBV9; 9 nucleotides align to TRBD1. Losses at the gene ends were 0 bases for V and 0 bases for J; bases not matched to a gene: 2. The CDR3 covers 16 residues. Germline V gene lookup returns CDR1 SGDLS and CDR2 YYNGEE. The CDR3 reads CASSVDRGHSTDTQYF. CDR3 in DNA: TGTGCCAGCAGCGTAGACAGGGGGCATAGCACAGATACGCAGTATTTT.

The rearrangement joins TRBV10-3 to TRBJ2-5; D is unresolved. The germline V gene has CDR1 ENHRY and CDR2 SYGVKD. The CDR3 extends over 13 amino acids. The ends were cut back, 2 bases at V and 2 bases at J, with 6 bases in the middle. The CDR3 protein is CAISEPGQETQYF. For the CDR3, the DNA is TGTGCCATCAGTGAGCCCGGGCAAGAGACCCAGTACTTC.